Listed here are 26 T cell receptor beta chains from one sample, sequenced in a study of graft-versus-host responses after intestinal transplantation. No antigen is known for these receptors. Clones were read by immunoSEQ multiplex PCR, and TCRdb kept only the in-frame ones, dropping some. The sample has tens of thousands of clones, around 92% seen once; the top ten hold over 0.08%. The sample was unstimulated CD4+ T cells sorted from spleen or lymph node cells, taken before intestinal transplant. The receptors here all came from a human donor who received an intestinal transplant.

This clone was recorded only once. V gene TRBV7-9 combines with J gene TRBJ2-3; 7 positions agree with TRBD1. V dropped 4 bases and J dropped 1; count of bases not matched to a gene: 5. Germline CDR1 is SEHNR and CDR2 is FQNEAQ (reference sequence). CDR3 size: 15 residues. As DNA, the CDR3 is TGTGCCAGCAGCTCATACAGGGGTGGCACAGATACGCAGTATTTT. Amino acids: CASSSYRGGTDTQYF. The variable domain in full, completed from reference TRBV7-9 and TRBJ2-3, reads DTGVSQNPRHKITKRGQNVTFRCDPISEHNRLYWYRQTLGQGPEFLTYFQNEAQLEKSRLLSDRFSAERPKGSFSTLEIQRTEQGDSAMYLCASSSYRGGTDTQYFGPGTRLTVL.

The chain is built from TRBV4-1 and TRBJ1-2; D uncertain. V shed 4 bases and J shed 2 bases, with 11 bases lying between them. CDR1 and CDR2 from the germline V gene are MGHRA and YSYEKL. The CDR3 consists of 14 residues. The CDR3 region has the DNA TGCGCCAGCAGCCCTCCAGGTTCAAACTATGGCTACACCTTC. As protein: CASSPPGSNYGYTF.

A few counts support this clone. The CDR3 coding sequence is TGTGCCAGCAGTGAAGGGCAGGCCTGGTCCTACGAGCAGTACTTC. Encoded protein: CASSEGQAWSYEQYF. The rearrangement uses TRBV6-1 and TRBJ2-7; D remains unclear. This CDR3 contains 15 residues. V was cut by 1 base and J by 1 base, with 11 bases left in between. The V gene's germline CDR1 is MNHNS and CDR2 SASEGT.

The CDR3 spells CASSGDRGRIPEAFF. DNA for the CDR3: TGTGCCAGCAGTGGGGACAGGGGAAGAATCCCTGAAGCTTTCTTT. The chain recombines TRBV11-2 with TRBJ1-1; 10 positions agree with TRBD1. V lost 6 bases to trimming and J lost 6 bases; unmatched junction nucleotides: 10. This CDR3 region has 15 residues. Germline V gene data show CDR1 as SGHAT and CDR2 as FQNNGV.

This clone was seen only once. J is TRBJ2-7 and V is TRBV19, with TRBD1 as a possible D gene (5 bases). Per germline, CDR1 LNHDA and CDR2 SQIVND (reference sequence). Trimming removed 3 bases at V and 5 bases at J, with 8 bases between. The CDR3 sequence is 12 residues long. The CDR3 region is CASSMQGHEQYF. The CDR3 DNA follows: TGTGCCAGTAGTATGCAGGGCCACGAGCAGTACTTC.

This chain links TRBV7-2 with TRBJ1-1; tentative D call: TRBD1 (5 bases). V lost 3 bases and J 0 bases, leaving 8 bases between the germline ends. The germline gives CDR1 SGHTA, CDR2 FQGNSA. CDR3 length equals 14 residues. CDR3 bases: TGTGCCAGCAGCTTGGGGGGGATGAACACTGAAGCTTTCTTT. Its protein is CASSLGGMNTEAFF.

This clone has only one observation. The genes are TRBV5-1 and TRBJ2-5; D might be TRBD1 (6 bases). Trimming left V 4 bases short and J 0 bases short, with 10 bases between. The CDR3 covers 14 residues. Germline V gene data show CDR1 as SGHRS and CDR2 as YFSETQ. The chain's CDR3 is CASSRRDNQETQYF. Written as DNA, the CDR3 is TGCGCCAGCAGCCGCCGGGACAACCAAGAGACCCAGTACTTC.

The V and J genes are TRBV9 and TRBJ2-5; 9 bases fit TRBD1. The junction had 2 bases not matched to a gene; V was cut back by 3 bases and J by 5 bases. This CDR3 contains 13 residues. CDR1 is SGDLS and CDR2 is YYNGEE in the germline V gene. The CDR3 nucleotides are TGTGCCAGCAGCGCTGGACAGGGGGAGACCCAGTACTTC. Its protein is CASSAGQGETQYF. Filled out from reference TRBV9 and TRBJ2-5, the complete variable domain reads DSGVTQTPKHLITATGQRVTLRCSPRSGDLSVYWYQQSLDQGLQFLIQYYNGEERAKGNILERFSAQQFPDLHSELNLSSLELGDSALYFCASSAGQGETQYFGPGTRLLVL.

This chain joins TRBV7-9 and TRBJ2-7, with D possibly being TRBD1 (5 bases). V was clipped by 6 bases and J by 3 bases, with 9 bases between them. In germline, CDR1 is SEHNR, CDR2 FQNEAQ (reference sequence). This CDR3 spans 12 amino acids. The CDR3: CASRSQGYEQYF. CDR3 DNA sequence: TGTGCCAGCAGGTCCCAGGGCTACGAGCAGTACTTC.

The V gene is TRBV6-5, the J gene TRBJ2-6, with D perhaps matching TRBD1 (6 bases). V was shortened by 4 bases and J by 2 bases, with 12 bases between the two germline ends. CDR1 is MNHEY, CDR2 SVGAGI, per germline. The length of the CDR3 is 16 residues. The CDR3 spells CASSLTGPPGANVLTF. The CDR3, as DNA: TGTGCCAGCAGTTTAACAGGGCCACCTGGGGCCAACGTCCTGACTTTC.

A remark on this clone: Other DNA sequences in this specimen translate into the identical CDR3. The V call is TRBV9, the J call TRBJ2-1; D not certain. The CDR3 extends over 15 amino acids. Germline CDR1 is SGDLS and CDR2 is YYNGEE. Trimming removed 0 bases from V and 0 bases from J, with 7 bases in between. Here the CDR3 DNA reads TGTGCCAGCAGCGTAGGAGTGAGCTCCTACAATGAGCAGTTCTTC. Protein product: CASSVGVSSYNEQFF.

The genes are TRBV18 and TRBJ2-1; unclear D gene. This CDR3 contains 13 residues. The germline gives CDR1 KGHSH, CDR2 LQKENI. The ends were cut back, 1 base at V and 10 bases at J, with 11 bases in the middle. CDR3 sequence: CASSPQQLGEQFF. The CDR3, as DNA: TGTGCCAGCTCACCACAACAGCTCGGAGAGCAGTTCTTC.

This clone was seen a few times. V and J are TRBV10-3 and TRBJ1-6; D is uncertain. The V end lost 8 bases, the J end lost 6 bases, and 8 bases lay between the germline ends. Germline V lookup: CDR1 ENHRY, CDR2 SYGVKD. The CDR3 has 12 residues. The CDR3 DNA sequence: TGTGCCATCGATGGCGGTAATTCACCCCTCCACTTT. It encodes CAIDGGNSPLHF.

The chain joins TRBV14 to TRBJ2-3; the match to TRBD2 covers 16 bases. Per germline, CDR1 SGHDN and CDR2 FVKESK. Trimming took 5 bases from V and 4 from J; bases not matched to a gene: 3. The CDR3 totals 16 residues. CDR3 sequence reads: CASSTGTSGRADTQYF. DNA of the CDR3: TGTGCCAGCAGCACCGGGACTAGCGGGAGGGCAGATACGCAGTATTTT. Combining the CDR3 with reference TRBV14 and TRBJ2-3 gives the whole variable domain EAGVTQFPSHSVIEKGQTVTLRCDPISGHDNLYWYRRVMGKEIKFLLHFVKESKQDESGMPNNRFLAERTGGTYSTLKVQPAELEDSGVYFCASSTGTSGRADTQYFGPGTRLTVL.

V is TRBV2 and J is TRBJ1-2, with D maybe TRBD1 (5 bases). Germline assignment: CDR1 SNHLY and CDR2 FYNNEI. Trimming stripped 3 bases from V and 4 bases from J, with 12 bases between. The CDR3 covers 14 residues. DNA for the CDR3: TGTGCCAGCAGTGATCTCGCAACAGGCTATGGCTACACCTTC. This codes for CASSDLATGYGYTF.

The V call is TRBV18, the J call TRBJ2-1, with TRBD1 matching 7 bases. V dropped 0 bases and J dropped 4; count of bases not matched to a gene: 3. Germline CDR1 reads KGHSH; CDR2 reads LQKENI. This CDR3 spans 15 amino acids. CDR3 coding DNA: TGTGCCAGCTCACCACCAGGGACAGAATACAATGAGCAGTTCTTC. Its translation is CASSPPGTEYNEQFF.

The V gene is TRBV4-3, the J gene TRBJ1-1; D call uncertain. Trimming cost V 2 bases and J 1 base, with 8 bases left between them. The CDR3 covers 14 residues. Germline V gene sequence: CDR1 LGHNA, CDR2 YSLEER. CDR3 sequence reads: CASSQIQENTEAFF. In nucleotides, the CDR3 is TGCGCCAGCAGCCAAATCCAGGAGAACACTGAAGCTTTCTTT.

V usage is TRBV6-4 and J usage is TRBJ1-1, with 8 bases identical to TRBD1. V lost 4 bases to trimming and J lost 0 bases; unmatched junction nucleotides: 16. Per germline, CDR1 MRHNA and CDR2 SNTAGT. CDR3 size: 19 residues. CDR3 bases: TGTGCCAGCAGTGGACCTTGTGGCAGGGGGCCCCCAATGAACACTGAAGCTTTCTTT. This gives the protein CASSGPCGRGPPMNTEAFF.

The rearrangement joins TRBV5-1 to TRBJ2-3; TRBD1 agrees at 8 bases. The trim removed 1 base at V and 2 bases at J, leaving 6 bases unmatched. Germline-derived CDR1 and CDR2 are SGHRS and YFSETQ. The CDR3 runs to 16 residues. CDR3 nucleotide sequence: TGCGCCAGCAGCTTGAGGGGGACAGGTACCACAGATACGCAGTATTTT. The encoded protein is CASSLRGTGTTDTQYF.

This clone showed up just once. CDR3 sequence reads: CASSLVAGFSEAFF. CDR3 in DNA: TGTGCCAGCAGCTTAGTGGCGGGGTTTTCTGAAGCTTTCTTT. J is TRBJ1-1 and V is TRBV7-2; D is unresolved. Germline V gene data show CDR1 as SGHTA and CDR2 as FQGNSA. Trimming took off 1 base at V and 6 bases at J, with 12 bases between the two ends. The CDR3 totals 14 residues.

The chain carries TRBV11-3 and TRBJ2-6, with a possible D match to TRBD2 (6 bases). Germline lookup yields CDR1 SGHNT and CDR2 YENEEA. Trimming left V 5 bases short and J 1 base short, with 9 bases between. The CDR3 has 15 residues. The CDR3 DNA follows: TGTGCCAGCAGCCCGGCGGGGTCTGGGGCCAACGTCCTGACTTTC. It specifies CASSPAGSGANVLTF.

The V call is TRBV6-6, the J call TRBJ1-5; D remains unclear. V lost 4 bases and J 13 bases, leaving 14 bases between the germline ends. Germline V gene data show CDR1 as MNHNY and CDR2 as SVGAGI (reference sequence). The length of the CDR3 is 12 residues. The CDR3 loop reads CASSSVSESQHF. The CDR3 region has the DNA TGTGCCAGCAGTTCCGTTTCGGAGTCGCAGCATTTT.

The CDR3 loop is CASSFDRNNEQFF. CDR3 in DNA: TGCGCCAGCAGCTTTGACAGAAACAATGAGCAGTTCTTC. The chain uses TRBV5-1 and TRBJ2-1, with D possibly TRBD1 on 5 matching bases. Per the germline V gene, CDR1 is SGHRS and CDR2 is YFSETQ. The CDR3 contains 13 residues. V was shortened by 2 bases and J by 5 bases, with 8 bases between the two germline ends.

This chain uses TRBV7-7 with TRBJ2-1, with D possibly matching TRBD2 (5 bases). Per the germline V gene, CDR1 is SSHAT and CDR2 is FNYEAQ (reference sequence). This CDR3 is 13 amino acids long. V lost 0 bases and J 8 bases, leaving 8 bases between the germline ends. This chain's CDR3 is CASSLALRDEQFF. CDR3 bases: TGTGCCAGCAGCTTAGCGCTGAGGGATGAGCAGTTCTTC. Combining the CDR3 with reference TRBV7-7 and TRBJ2-1 gives the whole variable domain GAGVSQSPRYKVTKRGQDVTLRCDPISSHATLYWYQQALGQGPEFLTYFNYEAQPDKSGLPSDRFSAERPEGSISTLTIQRTEQRDSAMYRCASSLALRDEQFFGPGTRLTVL.

The gene calls are TRBV4-3 and TRBJ1-2, with 12 bases identical to TRBD1. Germline V lookup: CDR1 LGHNA, CDR2 YSLEER. The length of the CDR3 is 15 residues. The ends lost 4 bases at V and 8 bases at J; junction bases unmatched: 8. The CDR3 loop is CASSPGDRGRWGYTF. CDR3 nucleotides: TGCGCCAGCAGCCCCGGGGACAGGGGGCGATGGGGCTACACCTTC.

This rearrangement joins TRBV5-1 to TRBJ1-6; 7 bases are a match to TRBD1. This CDR3 is built from 18 residues. Germline values: CDR1 SGHRS, CDR2 YFSETQ. The V gene end was trimmed by 4 bases and the J gene end by 5 bases; junction bases not matched to a gene: 15. Here the CDR3 reads CASSRETGELKDNSPLHF. In DNA form, the CDR3 reads TGCGCCAGCAGCAGAGAAACAGGGGAGCTAAAGGATAATTCACCCCTCCACTTT.